The 28 T cell receptor beta chains below all came from one sample that was sequenced in a study of OX40 agonist ivuxolimab in advanced cancers. The repertoire was sequenced with immunoSEQ multiplex PCR; TCRdb's copy has only in-frame clones and lacks some. The sample includes tens of thousands of clones, around 85% of them seen just once. The source material was CD4+ or CD8+ T cells sorted from blood, sampled in a trial of the OX40 agonist ivuxolimab. The receptors shown here come from an adult with an advanced solid tumor such as melanoma, head and neck, liver or kidney cancer.

The chain links TRBV7-2 to TRBJ2-3; the D gene is possibly TRBD2 (6 bases). Trimming stripped 5 bases from V and 0 bases from J, with 15 bases between. The CDR3 is 16 amino acids. Germline V gene data show CDR1 as SGHTA and CDR2 as FQGNSA. The CDR3 nucleotides read TGTGCCAGCAGCCTCGCCGGGCGGGGTAGCACAGATACGCAGTATTTT. Translation: CASSLAGRGSTDTQYF.

This chain connects TRBV28 to TRBJ1-3; tentatively, D is TRBD1 (6 bases). With 2 bases removed from V and 4 bases from J, the gap between germline ends came to 9 bases. Germline V lookup: CDR1 MDHEN, CDR2 SYDVKM. The CDR3 length is 14 residues. CDR3 in DNA: TGTGCCAGCAGTTTAACAGGGAAAGGAAACACCATATATTTT. Encoded protein: CASSLTGKGNTIYF.

The chain recombines TRBV7-9 with TRBJ1-5; 11 bases are shared with TRBD1. V shed 5 bases and J 7 bases; nucleotides not matched to a gene: 1. CDR3 size: 13 residues. Germline V lookup: CDR1 SEHNR, CDR2 FQNEAQ (reference sequence). CDR3 bases: TGTGCCAGCAGCAGGACAGGGGGCCAGCCCCAGCATTTT. Amino acid sequence: CASSRTGGQPQHF.

The CDR3 region is CASGGGDEQYF. As DNA, the CDR3 is TGTGCCAGCGGGGGGGGAGACGAGCAGTACTTC. This chain links TRBV28 with TRBJ2-7; 7 bases align to TRBD2. The CDR3 covers 11 residues. V lost 8 bases and J lost 5; bases outside the gene matches: 3. CDR1 is MDHEN, CDR2 SYDVKM, per germline.

The chain uses TRBV4-1 and TRBJ1-4; no definite D call. This CDR3 region has 15 residues. With 6 bases removed from V and 0 bases from J, the gap between germline ends came to 11 bases. Germline assignment: CDR1 MGHRA and CDR2 YSYEKL. CDR3 loop: CASRPTEATNEKLFF. The CDR3 DNA reads TGCGCCAGCAGACCAACGGAGGCAACTAATGAAAAACTGTTTTTT.

The chain has TRBV29-1 and TRBJ2-1, with D uncertain. From germline, CDR1 is SQVTM and CDR2 ANQGSEA. Deletions cut 8 bases from V and 7 bases from J, with 18 bases between. This CDR3 is 13 amino acids long. CDR3 sequence (DNA): TGCAGCTCCGTTCCGATAGCCAGGAATGAGCAGTTCTTC. Its protein is CSSVPIARNEQFF.

V and J are TRBV4-1 and TRBJ1-5; TRBD1 matches 11 bases. Germline values: CDR1 MGHRA, CDR2 YSYEKL. V lost 2 bases and J lost 4; bases outside the gene matches: 4. The CDR3 extends over 16 amino acids. The CDR3 loop reads CASSQRGQGGNQPQHF. In DNA, the CDR3 is TGCGCCAGCAGCCAAAGGGGACAGGGGGGAAATCAGCCCCAGCATTTT.

The table lists this clone with a count of one. This chain links TRBV5-4 with TRBJ2-5; 8 nucleotides line up with TRBD2. Germline CDR1 SGHNT, CDR2 YYREEE (reference sequence). This CDR3 has 15 amino acids. After removal of 2 bases from V and 5 bases from J, the junction contained 8 bases not matched to a gene. As DNA, the CDR3 is TGTGCCAGCAGCTTCAGGGGACTAGGGGGGGAGACCCAGTACTTC. Residues: CASSFRGLGGETQYF. The entire variable domain, with the rest obtained from reference TRBV5-4 and TRBJ2-5, is as follows: ETGVTQSPTHLIKTRGQQVTLRCSSQSGHNTVSWYQQALGQGPQFIFQYYREEENGRGNFPPRFSGLQFPNYSSELNVNALELDDSALYLCASSFRGLGGETQYFGPGTRLLVL.

The chain couples TRBV27 to TRBJ2-1, with 10 nucleotides matching TRBD2. Germline lookup yields CDR1 MNHEY and CDR2 SMNVEV (reference sequence). This CDR3 spans 20 amino acids. V was pared by 3 bases and J by 0 bases, with 14 bases of the junction left unmatched. The CDR3 spells CASSFWGPSSGGTSYNEQFF. DNA for the CDR3: TGTGCCAGCAGTTTCTGGGGGCCAAGTAGCGGGGGGACCTCCTACAATGAGCAGTTCTTC.

The chain links TRBV18 to TRBJ1-1, with 8 bases aligning to TRBD1. CDR3 size: 14 residues. Germline CDR1 and CDR2: KGHSH and LQKENI. V shed 6 bases, J shed 2 bases, and the junction held 5 bases outside the gene matches. The chain's CDR3 is CASSPDRVNTEAFF. The CDR3 nucleotides read TGTGCCAGCTCCCCGGACAGGGTAAACACTGAAGCTTTCTTT.

This chain joins TRBV2 and TRBJ2-2, with TRBD2 as a possible D gene (6 bases). V shed 1 base and J shed 3 bases, with 12 bases lying between them. This CDR3 has 16 amino acids. Germline lookup yields CDR1 SNHLY and CDR2 FYNNEI. The CDR3: CASSEGRLGHTGELFF. The CDR3, as DNA: TGTGCCAGCAGTGAAGGGAGACTAGGTCACACCGGGGAGCTGTTTTTT.

This clone has just a few counts. The V and J genes are TRBV19 and TRBJ2-1; possible D gene TRBD2, 6 bases. Germline lookup yields CDR1 LNHDA and CDR2 SQIVND (reference sequence). Trimming cost V 3 bases and J 8 bases, with 17 bases left between them. The CDR3 spans 15 residues. CDR3 amino acids: CASSIGLGGVYEQFF. CDR3 DNA sequence: TGTGCCAGTAGTATTGGTCTGGGAGGTGTGTATGAGCAGTTCTTC.

This clone has only one observation. The rearrangement links TRBV2 to TRBJ2-3; maybe TRBD2 (6 bases). V lost 5 bases, J lost 0 bases, and 15 bases lay in between. The germline CDR1 and CDR2 sequences are SNHLY and FYNNEI. CDR3 length: 16 amino acids. CDR3 residues: CASSYLSRGSTDTQYF. The CDR3 region has the DNA TGTGCCAGCAGTTATCTTTCGCGGGGTAGCACAGATACGCAGTATTTT.

Within the sample, this clone is medium-sized. The chain recombines TRBV19 with TRBJ1-2; 11 bases match TRBD1. The CDR3 loop spans 16 amino acids. Germline loops: CDR1 LNHDA, CDR2 SQIVND (reference sequence). The ends lost 5 bases at V and 4 bases at J; junction bases unmatched: 9. CDR3 DNA sequence: TGTGCCAGTAGTGTTCGGACAGGGGGCATGATCTATGGCTACACCTTC. Its protein product is CASSVRTGGMIYGYTF.

V is TRBV5-1 and J is TRBJ1-5; no clear D. The germline CDR1 and CDR2 sequences are SGHRS and YFSETQ. The CDR3 is made up of 15 amino acids. Trimming removed 4 bases from V and 3 bases from J, with 14 bases in between. The CDR3 is CASSLDWANNQPQHF. CDR3 sequence (DNA): TGCGCCAGCAGCCTGGACTGGGCGAACAATCAGCCCCAGCATTTT.

The chain is built from TRBV7-8 and TRBJ2-1; 7 bases fit TRBD1. With 6 bases clipped from V and 2 bases from J, the junction kept 4 bases outside the gene matches. This CDR3 region has 14 residues. The germline V gene encodes CDR1 SGHVS and CDR2 FQNEAQ. In nucleotides, the CDR3 is TGTGCCAGCAGTTTCCAGGGGGCCTACAATGAGCAGTTCTTC. Amino acids: CASSFQGAYNEQFF.

This clone came up a few times. The V gene is TRBV6-5, the J gene TRBJ1-6, with D unclear. Per the germline V gene, CDR1 is MNHEY and CDR2 is SVGAGI. The length of the CDR3 is 12 residues. V lost 6 bases to trimming and J lost 7 bases, with 7 bases between them. CDR3 nucleotide sequence: TGTGCCAGCAGGGCAGCAAATTCACCCCTCCACTTT. This codes for CASRAANSPLHF.

This clone was found once. This sequence joins TRBV15 and TRBJ1-5; unclear D gene. The V gene's germline CDR1 is LNHNV and CDR2 YYDKDF (reference sequence). CDR3 length: 15 residues. The V gene lost 0 bases and the J gene lost 0 bases, with 6 bases spanning the gap. DNA of the CDR3: TGTGCCACCAGCAGAGAGAGGTATAGCAATCAGCCCCAGCATTTT. Its protein is CATSRERYSNQPQHF.

The rearrangement uses TRBV13 and TRBJ2-2, with 9 bases matching TRBD2. Trimming removed 5 bases from V and 5 bases from J; junction bases left unmatched: 15. CDR3 length: 18 residues. Germline loops: CDR1 PRHDT, CDR2 FYEKMQ (reference sequence). For the CDR3, the DNA is TGTGCCAGCAGCACACTCAAACGCGGGGGGGCCGTGACCGGGGAGCTGTTTTTT. It codes for CASSTLKRGGAVTGELFF.

A single count supports this clone. This chain links TRBV18 with TRBJ1-2; D ambiguous. The ends were cut back, 2 bases at V and 8 bases at J, with 18 bases in the middle. Germline CDR1 reads KGHSH; CDR2 reads LQKENI. This CDR3 comprises 15 residues. The CDR3 sequence is CASSPNLGQDAGYTF. The CDR3 DNA is TGTGCCAGCTCACCAAATTTGGGCCAGGACGCGGGCTACACCTTC. The variable domain in full, completed from reference TRBV18 and TRBJ1-2, reads NAGVMQNPRHLVRRRGQEARLRCSPMKGHSHVYWYRQLPEEGLKFMVYLQKENIIDESGMPKERFSAEFPKEGPSILRIQQVVRGDSAAYFCASSPNLGQDAGYTFGSGTRLTVV.

The rearrangement uses TRBV5-1 and TRBJ2-7; 12 bases fit TRBD1. Unmatched junction bases numbered 5, after V lost 4 bases and J lost 6 bases. This CDR3 is 14 amino acids long. CDR1 SGHRS and CDR2 YFSETQ come from the germline V gene. The CDR3 nucleotides are TGCGCCAGCAGCGCTGGGACAGGGGGCGCCGAGCAGTACTTC. Translation gives CASSAGTGGAEQYF. The whole variable domain, remainder taken from reference TRBV5-1 and TRBJ2-7, is KAGVTQTPRYLIKTRGQQVTLSCSPISGHRSVSWYQQTPGQGLQFLFEYFSETQRNKGNFPGRFSGRQFSNSRSEMNVSTLELGDSALYLCASSAGTGGAEQYFGPGTRLTVT.

V and J are TRBV5-1 and TRBJ2-3; D is ambiguous. The germline CDR1 and CDR2 sequences are SGHRS and YFSETQ. V lost 4 bases and J 6 bases, leaving 21 bases between the germline ends. The CDR3 runs to 16 residues. The CDR3 region has the DNA TGCGCCAGCAGCCGCGTGGAACAGCGCCCCGGGGATACGCAGTATTTT. It is translated as CASSRVEQRPGDTQYF. Together with reference TRBV5-1 and TRBJ2-3, the CDR3 gives the full variable domain: KAGVTQTPRYLIKTRGQQVTLSCSPISGHRSVSWYQQTPGQGLQFLFEYFSETQRNKGNFPGRFSGRQFSNSRSEMNVSTLELGDSALYLCASSRVEQRPGDTQYFGPGTRLTVL.

The CDR3 loop is CASSLKEDYGYTF. The CDR3 DNA reads TGTGCCAGCAGTTTGAAGGAAGACTATGGCTACACCTTC. V usage is TRBV27 and J usage is TRBJ1-2; D ambiguous. The CDR3 contains 13 residues. Trimming took off 3 bases at V and 3 bases at J, with 8 bases between the two ends. The germline CDR1 and CDR2 sequences are MNHEY and SMNVEV (reference sequence).

The V gene is TRBV7-2, the J gene TRBJ1-2, with TRBD1 matching 10 bases. Trimming at V came to 5 bases and at J to 5 bases, leaving 11 bases not matched to a gene. The CDR3 sequence is 16 residues long. In germline, CDR1 is SGHTA, CDR2 FQGNSA. The CDR3 nucleotides are TGTGCCAGCAGCGATCGGACAGGGGGTCTTGGGTATGGCTACACCTTC. Translating it yields CASSDRTGGLGYGYTF.

This chain links TRBV27 with TRBJ1-2, with D perhaps matching TRBD1 (6 bases). CDR1 is MNHEY, CDR2 SMNVEV, per germline (reference sequence). Trimming took off 6 bases at V and 6 bases at J, with 17 bases between the two ends. This CDR3 has 14 amino acids. This CDR3 is CASSRIRNRDGYTF. CDR3 nucleotides: TGTGCCAGCAGCAGGATCAGAAACAGGGATGGCTACACCTTC.

V gene TRBV10-3 combines with J gene TRBJ1-6; D remains ambiguous. The V end was cut by 5 bases, the J end by 6 bases, with 11 bases between. CDR3 length equals 14 residues. Germline CDR1 and CDR2: ENHRY and SYGVKD. The CDR3 loop is CAISLGQVNSPLHF. The CDR3 DNA reads TGTGCCATCAGTCTAGGGCAGGTTAATTCACCCCTCCACTTT.

The genes are TRBV5-6 and TRBJ2-7, with TRBD1 identical over 8 bases. This CDR3 has 13 amino acids. Looked up from germline, CDR1 is SGHDT and CDR2 is YYEEEE. Trimming took 4 bases from V and 9 from J; bases not matched to a gene: 9. The CDR3 sequence is CASSIGQGYWQYF. DNA for the CDR3: TGTGCCAGCAGCATCGGACAGGGATACTGGCAGTACTTC. Full variable domain (remainder filled in from reference TRBV5-6 and TRBJ2-7): DAGVTQSPTHLIKTRGQQVTLRCSPKSGHDTVSWYQQALGQGPQFIFQYYEEEERQRGNFPDRFSGHQFPNYSSELNVNALLLGDSALYLCASSIGQGYWQYFGPGTRLTVT.

The V and J genes are TRBV5-1 and TRBJ2-3, with D perhaps TRBD1 (5 bases). The germline V gene has CDR1 SGHRS and CDR2 YFSETQ. CDR3 size: 16 residues. Trimming cost V 0 bases and J 3 bases, with 14 bases left between them. Here the CDR3 reads CASSLGYRGTTDTQYF. The CDR3 region has the DNA TGCGCCAGCAGCTTGGGGTATAGGGGTACAACAGATACGCAGTATTTT. The whole variable domain, filled in from reference TRBV5-1 and TRBJ2-3, reads KAGVTQTPRYLIKTRGQQVTLSCSPISGHRSVSWYQQTPGQGLQFLFEYFSETQRNKGNFPGRFSGRQFSNSRSEMNVSTLELGDSALYLCASSLGYRGTTDTQYFGPGTRLTVL.